This T cell receptor (beta chain) came from a study of T-cell memory formation after mild COVID-19. About the research overall: The study found TCR clusters largely donor specific. Study results and caveats: Contracting CD8+ clones were enriched in EMRA, CD4+ mainly in CM and EM. The pre-infection memory compartment contained some responding clones, suggesting cross-reactive memory joined.

The V segment lost 7 bases and the J segment 2 bases; nucleotides outside the gene matches: 9. This CDR3 region has 15 residues. Germline lookup yields CDR1 SNHLY and CDR2 FYNNEI. A word on this clonotype: The antigen remains unidentified.

Constant-segment primers were used for 5'RACE, and the resulting TCR alpha and TCR beta cDNA libraries carried sample barcodes and UMIs. TCRdb called the 5' RACE reads again in MiXCR, with one record for every CDR3 protein. The table shows 550,000 to 700,000 distinct CDR3 sequences, with approximately 19% occurring only once. Sequenced input: PBMCs or a T cell subset sorted from them (not recorded which). The V call is TRBV2, the J call TRBJ2-5; TRBD2 agrees at 8 bases. This sequence originates from an adult woman who had mild COVID-19 (a few samples of this study predate the infection). Cell type and time point are not known. CDR3 residues: CASTRVASGQETQYF. Written as DNA, the CDR3 is TGTGCCAGCACGCGGGTGGCTAGCGGGCAAGAGACCCAGTACTTC.